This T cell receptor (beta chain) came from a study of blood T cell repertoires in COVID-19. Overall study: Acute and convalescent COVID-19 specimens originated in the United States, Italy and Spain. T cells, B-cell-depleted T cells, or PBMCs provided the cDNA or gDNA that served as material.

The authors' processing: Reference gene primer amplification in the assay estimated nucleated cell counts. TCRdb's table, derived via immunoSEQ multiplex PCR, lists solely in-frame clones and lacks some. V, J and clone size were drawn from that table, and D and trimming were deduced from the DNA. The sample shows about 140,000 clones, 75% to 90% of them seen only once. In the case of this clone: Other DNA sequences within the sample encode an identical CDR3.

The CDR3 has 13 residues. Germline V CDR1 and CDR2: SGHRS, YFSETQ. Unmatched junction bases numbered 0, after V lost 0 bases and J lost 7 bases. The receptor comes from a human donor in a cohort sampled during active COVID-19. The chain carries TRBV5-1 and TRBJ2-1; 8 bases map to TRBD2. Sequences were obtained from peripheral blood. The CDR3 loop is CASSLAGGNEQFF. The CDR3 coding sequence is TGCGCCAGCAGCTTGGCGGGGGGGAATGAGCAGTTCTTC.